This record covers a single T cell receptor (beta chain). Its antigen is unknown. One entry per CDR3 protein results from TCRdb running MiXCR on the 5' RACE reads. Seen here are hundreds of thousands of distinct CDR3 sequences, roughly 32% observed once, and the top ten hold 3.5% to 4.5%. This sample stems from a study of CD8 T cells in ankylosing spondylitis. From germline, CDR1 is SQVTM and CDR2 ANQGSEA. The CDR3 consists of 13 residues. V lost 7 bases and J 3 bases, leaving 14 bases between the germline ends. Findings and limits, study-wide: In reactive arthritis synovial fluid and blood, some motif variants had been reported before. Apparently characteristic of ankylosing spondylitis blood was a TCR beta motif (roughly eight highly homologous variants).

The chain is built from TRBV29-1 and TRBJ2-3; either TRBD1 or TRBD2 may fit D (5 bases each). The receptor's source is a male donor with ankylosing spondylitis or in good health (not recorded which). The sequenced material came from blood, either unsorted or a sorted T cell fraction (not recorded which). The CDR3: CSAAVGATDTQYF. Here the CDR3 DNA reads TGCAGCGCCGCCGTCGGGGCTACAGATACGCAGTATTTT.